This passage covers 7 T cell receptor beta chains from one sample sequenced in a study of cytomegalovirus exposure and HLA in healthy donors. The PCR used 60 Vbeta and 13 Jbeta primers. The method was immunoSEQ multiplex PCR; TCRdb's version includes in-frame clones alone and lacks a portion of them. Counted here are approximately 150,000 clones, around 88% occurring once; the ten biggest clones make up about 0.93%. Sequencing input: PBMCs. Source of these receptors: a woman aged 25 to 39 in good health and CMV-seronegative.

This chain connects TRBV6-1 to TRBJ2-2; 11 bases are a match to TRBD2. CDR3 length: 16 amino acids. Losses at the gene ends were 4 bases for V and 7 bases for J; bases not matched to a gene: 8. Germline CDR1 reads MNHNS; CDR2 reads SASEGT. The CDR3 coding sequence is TGTGCCAGCAGTGCCATAGCGGGAGGGCCCAACGGGGAGCTGTTTTTT. Its translation: CASSAIAGGPNGELFF.

This clone was seen more than once but under ten times. The CDR3 sequence is CASNGLAGGLTGYEQYF. The DNA of the CDR3 is TGCGCCAGCAACGGACTAGCGGGAGGTCTGACGGGCTACGAGCAGTACTTC. This sequence joins TRBV10-2 and TRBJ2-7; 14 bases fit TRBD2. The junction had 11 bases not matched to a gene; V was cut back by 7 bases and J by 3 bases. This CDR3 spans 17 amino acids. Per germline, CDR1 WSHSY and CDR2 SAAADI.

This clone was counted once. The chain joins TRBV7-8 to TRBJ2-2; 9 bases agree with TRBD1. Trimming cost V 5 bases and J 0 bases; bases outside gene matches: 4. The CDR3 spans 16 residues. Looked up from germline, CDR1 is SGHVS and CDR2 is FQNEAQ. DNA for the CDR3: TGTGCCAGCAGCCGTGGACAGGGGCCGAACACCGGGGAGCTGTTTTTT. It translates to CASSRGQGPNTGELFF.

The rearrangement links TRBV25-1 to TRBJ1-1; 7 bases fit TRBD1. Germline assignment: CDR1 MGHDK and CDR2 SYGVNS. Losses at the gene ends were 3 bases for V and 5 bases for J; bases not matched to a gene: 9. This CDR3 contains 15 residues. Here the CDR3 DNA reads TGTGCCAGCAGTGAGTTACAGGGGCCGGGGACTGAAGCTTTCTTT. Translated, it gives CASSELQGPGTEAFF.

This chain links TRBV9 with TRBJ2-5, with 10 bases aligning to TRBD2. The CDR3 runs to 16 residues. The V gene's germline CDR1 is SGDLS and CDR2 YYNGEE. V lost 0 bases to trimming and J lost 5 bases; unmatched junction nucleotides: 7. Written as DNA, the CDR3 is TGTGCCAGCAGCGTAGGTCCAGCGGGGGGGCGTGAGACCCAGTACTTC. As protein: CASSVGPAGGRETQYF. The whole variable domain, filled in from reference TRBV9 and TRBJ2-5, reads DSGVTQTPKHLITATGQRVTLRCSPRSGDLSVYWYQQSLDQGLQFLIQYYNGEERAKGNILERFSAQQFPDLHSELNLSSLELGDSALYFCASSVGPAGGRETQYFGPGTRLLVL.

The CDR3 reads CAWSPGEKLFF. CDR3 DNA: TGTGCCTGGAGCCCCGGTGAAAAACTGTTTTTT. The V and J genes are TRBV30 and TRBJ1-4; D not certain. V was shortened by 3 bases and J by 7 bases, with 6 bases between the two germline ends. The V gene's germline CDR1 is GTSNPN and CDR2 SVGIG (reference sequence). This CDR3 region has 11 residues.

The chain combines TRBV10-3 with TRBJ2-2; D is unclear. From germline, CDR1 is ENHRY and CDR2 SYGVKD. V lost 10 bases, J lost 4 bases, and 10 bases lay in between. This CDR3 has 12 residues. The CDR3 DNA sequence: TGTGCCACGCGACCGGGCACCGGGGAGCTGTTTTTT. It specifies CATRPGTGELFF.